These T cell receptor beta chains were read from a single sample in a study of cytomegalovirus exposure and HLA in healthy donors. Generated by immunoSEQ multiplex PCR, the TCRdb table keeps only in-frame clones and is missing some. The repertoire consists of about 130,000 clones, with over 75% occurring once and the leading ten covering approximately 4.5%. The sequenced material came from PBMCs. These receptors originate from a male donor in good health and CMV-seropositive. The conserved cysteine and the conserved F or W are not part of the CDR3 here. The order of the fields is D gene, V gene, J gene, CDR3 protein. The D gene is left open where the match is weak.

D gene: .
V gene: TRBV28
J gene: TRBJ1-1
CDR3 protein: ASSLLGADTEAF

D gene: TRBD1
V gene: TRBV28
J gene: TRBJ2-7
CDR3 protein: ASLPSEDRAYEQY

D gene: TRBD1
V gene: TRBV28
J gene: .
CDR3 protein: ASSSVPGTGGFYEQY

D gene: .
V gene: TRBV27
J gene: TRBJ1-2
CDR3 protein: ASSPGTSYGYT

D gene: TRBD1
V gene: TRBV18
J gene: TRBJ2-7
CDR3 protein: ASSPQGKGQGWYEQY

D gene: TRBD1
V gene: TRBV6-6
J gene: TRBJ2-7
CDR3 protein: ASSYSGQGYEQY

D gene: TRBD2
V gene: TRBV6-6
J gene: TRBJ2-4
CDR3 protein: ASSSGLAGKNSQY

D gene: TRBD1
V gene: TRBV6-1
J gene: TRBJ2-4
CDR3 protein: ASSEAQGATNIQY

D gene: TRBD2
V gene: TRBV7-9
J gene: TRBJ2-1
CDR3 protein: ASSLGGGRLYNEQF

D gene: .
V gene: TRBV6-5
J gene: TRBJ2-5
CDR3 protein: ASSYLGPGETQY

D gene: TRBD1
V gene: TRBV10-3
J gene: TRBJ2-5
CDR3 protein: AISDPGQKETQY

D gene: .
V gene: TRBV28
J gene: TRBJ1-1
CDR3 protein: ASTLLTELNTEAF

D gene: .
V gene: TRBV7-8
J gene: TRBJ2-2
CDR3 protein: ASSSRTSNTGELF

D gene: TRBD1
V gene: TRBV15
J gene: TRBJ2-3
CDR3 protein: ATSSRDRVYTDTQY

D gene: .
V gene: TRBV28
J gene: TRBJ1-1
CDR3 protein: ASSLAGTQGNTEAF

D gene: TRBD1
V gene: TRBV2
J gene: TRBJ1-1
CDR3 protein: ASRDGGTGGFAGTEAF

D gene: TRBD1
V gene: TRBV7-9
J gene: TRBJ1-4
CDR3 protein: ASSSGTGLNEKLF

D gene: .
V gene: TRBV5-1
J gene: TRBJ1-5
CDR3 protein: ASSLTGRGDQPQH

D gene: .
V gene: TRBV4-1
J gene: TRBJ1-4
CDR3 protein: ASSLQGWDEKLF

D gene: .
V gene: TRBV6-1
J gene: TRBJ2-7
CDR3 protein: ASKSYRSYEQY

D gene: .
V gene: TRBV28
J gene: TRBJ1-1
CDR3 protein: ASRGPRIMNTEAF

D gene: .
V gene: TRBV29-1
J gene: TRBJ2-2
CDR3 protein: SVESSPNTGELF

D gene: .
V gene: TRBV4-2
J gene: TRBJ2-7
CDR3 protein: ASSQLRGASSYEQY

D gene: TRBD2
V gene: TRBV5-4
J gene: TRBJ2-3
CDR3 protein: ASSLESGREPSTDTQY

D gene: TRBD1
V gene: TRBV6-6
J gene: TRBJ1-2
CDR3 protein: ASSSQGAPKGYT

D gene: TRBD1
V gene: TRBV28
J gene: TRBJ2-7
CDR3 protein: ASSLLGQTYEQY

D gene: TRBD2
V gene: TRBV7-2
J gene: TRBJ2-3
CDR3 protein: ASSPRLARGTDTQY